The 2 T cell receptor beta chains below were found in one sample sequenced in a study of shared clonotypes between healthy human individuals (dated by TCRdb to 2020 to 2021). Library creation used the immunoSEQ multiplex PCR assay. This immuneACCESS table, as held by TCRdb, lists in-frame sequences with V and J called but not all clones. Of the missing ones, under half trace to an unresolved V gene in checked studies; the others have no known cause. In this sample the table shows fewer than 1.6 million clones, 97% to 99% of which occur a single time. The ten largest clonotypes hold 0.36% of the sample. Sequencing input: naive CD4+ T cells sorted from blood. The intended sense of this specimen's cell subset or site label: CD45RA+ positively selected. The origin of the receptors is a young man in good health.

A few counts support this clone. The same CDR3 is also encoded by other DNA sequences in this sample. CDR3 DNA sequence: TGTGCCAGCTCACCAGGGAAAGAGACCCAGTACTTC. This encodes CASSPGKETQYF. The chain links TRBV18 to TRBJ2-5; no firm D call. Germline CDR1 and CDR2: KGHSH and LQKENI. Between the trimmed V and J ends, which lost 2 bases and 3 bases, there was a span of 4 bases. This CDR3 is built from 12 residues.

The chain employs TRBV11-3 and TRBJ2-7; possibly TRBD1 for D (5 bases). CDR3 length: 13 amino acids. Per the germline V gene, CDR1 is SGHNT and CDR2 is YENEEA. V was clipped by 3 bases and J by 0 bases, with 6 bases between them. CDR3 DNA: TGTGCCAGCAGCTTGGACAACTCCTACGAGCAGTACTTC. It codes for CASSLDNSYEQYF.